This T cell receptor (beta chain) is drawn from a study of blood T cell repertoires in COVID-19. Looking at the study overall: Acute-phase and convalescent COVID-19 samples originated in the United States, Italy and Spain.

Libraries were prepared by immunoSEQ multiplex PCR; TCRdb keeps only in-frame clonotypes and omits some of them. The sample includes approximately 300,000 clones, around 90% of them seen just once. CDR1 SGHVS and CDR2 FQNEAQ come from the germline V gene. The CDR3 length is 15 residues. V was clipped by 5 bases and J by 4 bases; unmatched bases: 7. The chain links TRBV7-8 to TRBJ2-1; 8 nucleotides align to TRBD2. This sequence originates from a woman between 45 and 65 years old with COVID-19, enrolled during active disease. Specimen: peripheral blood. The CDR3, as DNA: TGTGCCAGCAGCCCTTATAGCGGGAATTACAATGAGCAGTTCTTC. Translation: CASSPYSGNYNEQFF. Full variable domain (rest looked up from reference TRBV7-8 and TRBJ2-1): GAGVSQSPRYKVAKRGQDVALRCDPISGHVSLFWYQQALGQGPEFLTYFQNEAQLDKSGLPSDRFFAERPEGSVSTLKIQRTQQEDSAVYLCASSPYSGNYNEQFFGPGTRLTVL.